The 26 T cell receptor beta chains below come from one sample, sequenced in a study of cytomegalovirus exposure and HLA in healthy donors. The PCR was carried out with 60 Vbeta primers and 13 Jbeta primers. Libraries were prepared by immunoSEQ multiplex PCR; TCRdb keeps only in-frame clonotypes and omits some of them. Of roughly 200,000 clones listed, around 76% are singletons. Sequenced material: PBMCs. The receptors originated from a man younger than 40 in good health and CMV-seronegative.

This chain uses TRBV7-3 with TRBJ2-7, with 8 nucleotides matching TRBD1. V lost 5 bases, J lost 3 bases, and 3 bases stayed unmatched. Germline CDR1 SGHTA, CDR2 FQGTGA. The CDR3 spans 13 residues. Written as DNA, the CDR3 is TGTGCCAGCAGCCAGGGGACAGGCTACGAGCAGTACTTC. This codes for CASSQGTGYEQYF.

This sequence joins TRBV6-1 and TRBJ1-4; 9 nucleotides align to TRBD1. The V segment lost 2 bases and the J segment 4 bases; nucleotides outside the gene matches: 5. This CDR3 region has 16 residues. Looked up from germline, CDR1 is MNHNS and CDR2 is SASEGT. The CDR3 DNA follows: TGTGCCAGCAGTGAATTCCCGGGACAGGGTAATGAAAAACTGTTTTTT. It encodes CASSEFPGQGNEKLFF.

The V and J genes are TRBV29-1 and TRBJ2-7; 8 bases agree with TRBD2. CDR3 size: 14 residues. Trimming removed 7 bases from V and 3 bases from J; junction bases left unmatched: 11. The germline gives CDR1 SQVTM, CDR2 ANQGSEA. CDR3 region: CSARGGRTLYEQYF. The CDR3 DNA reads TGCAGCGCACGGGGCGGGAGGACTCTCTACGAGCAGTACTTC.

CDR3 DNA: TGTGCCAGCAGTTTTGCGGGAAGCTCCTACGAGCAGTACTTC. Protein product: CASSFAGSSYEQYF. The chain combines TRBV27 with TRBJ2-7; perhaps TRBD2 as D (6 bases). Germline CDR1 reads MNHEY; CDR2 reads SMNVEV (reference sequence). V was shortened by 3 bases and J by 0 bases, with 9 bases between the two germline ends. CDR3 length: 14 amino acids.

The V and J genes are TRBV4-1 and TRBJ2-5; 12 bases map to TRBD2. Germline lookup yields CDR1 MGHRA and CDR2 YSYEKL. This CDR3 is 15 amino acids long. Trimming cost V 4 bases and J 5 bases; bases outside gene matches: 5. As DNA, the CDR3 is TGCGCCAGCAGCCCCGGACTAGCGGGACGTGAGACCCAGTACTTC. It yields the protein CASSPGLAGRETQYF.

The chain couples TRBV5-6 to TRBJ2-1; D gene unclear. Trimming shortened V by 0 bases and J by 7 bases, and 8 bases separated the two germline ends. The CDR3 loop spans 13 amino acids. Germline V gene sequence: CDR1 SGHDT, CDR2 YYEEEE. The CDR3 loop reads CASSLAGENEQFF. The CDR3, as DNA: TGTGCCAGCAGCTTGGCCGGTGAGAATGAGCAGTTCTTC. The whole variable domain, remainder taken from reference TRBV5-6 and TRBJ2-1, is DAGVTQSPTHLIKTRGQQVTLRCSPKSGHDTVSWYQQALGQGPQFIFQYYEEEERQRGNFPDRFSGHQFPNYSSELNVNALLLGDSALYLCASSLAGENEQFFGPGTRLTVL.

The rearrangement uses TRBV6-5 and TRBJ2-3; 10 bases map to TRBD2. J gave up 0 bases and V 6 bases, and 0 bases lay outside the gene matches. Per germline, CDR1 MNHEY and CDR2 SVGAGI. The CDR3 runs 14 residues. The CDR3 protein is CASRTSGSTDTQYF. CDR3 nucleotide sequence: TGTGCCAGCAGGACTAGCGGGAGCACAGATACGCAGTATTTT.

V and J are TRBV27 and TRBJ2-2; possible D gene TRBD2, 5 bases. V gave up 5 bases and J gave up 6 bases, with 10 bases separating them. The CDR3 is made up of 13 amino acids. Germline-derived CDR1 and CDR2 are MNHEY and SMNVEV (reference sequence). The CDR3 DNA is TGTGCCAGCAGTCCCACTAGGGCCGGGGAGCTGTTTTTT. Amino acid sequence: CASSPTRAGELFF.

The genes are TRBV27 and TRBJ2-3; D is ambiguous. CDR3 length: 15 residues. Germline CDR1 MNHEY, CDR2 SMNVEV (reference sequence). V lost 6 bases and J lost 0, with 13 bases in between. The chain's CDR3 is CASSSASSSTDTQYF. CDR3 bases: TGTGCCAGCAGCTCGGCTAGTTCGAGCACAGATACGCAGTATTTT.

The rearrangement joins TRBV7-9 to TRBJ2-1, with D perhaps TRBD1 (6 bases). V was shortened by 4 bases and J by 3 bases, with 10 bases between the two germline ends. Germline-derived CDR1 and CDR2 are SEHNR and FQNEAQ (reference sequence). This CDR3 contains 14 residues. The DNA of the CDR3 is TGTGCCAGCAGCTACCAGACAGGCTACAATGAGCAGTTCTTC. This sequence encodes CASSYQTGYNEQFF. The complete variable domain, with remaining parts taken from reference TRBV7-9 and TRBJ2-1, reads DTGVSQNPRHKITKRGQNVTFRCDPISEHNRLYWYRQTLGQGPEFLTYFQNEAQLEKSRLLSDRFSAERPKGSFSTLEIQRTEQGDSAMYLCASSYQTGYNEQFFGPGTRLTVL.

This chain connects TRBV27 to TRBJ2-3; TRBD2 matches 7 bases. The germline V gene has CDR1 MNHEY and CDR2 SMNVEV (reference sequence). With 6 bases clipped from V and 0 bases from J, the junction kept 12 bases outside the gene matches. CDR3 length: 17 amino acids. The CDR3 region is CASSSYSSGKSTDTQYF. CDR3 coding DNA: TGTGCCAGCAGCTCCTACTCTAGCGGAAAGAGCACAGATACGCAGTATTTT.

The sample holds a few counts of this clone. The chain carries TRBV9 and TRBJ2-1; 11 bases agree with TRBD2. The J segment lost 7 bases and the V segment lost 3 bases, leaving 15 bases of the junction unmatched. The CDR3 extends over 18 amino acids. Germline lookup yields CDR1 SGDLS and CDR2 YYNGEE. In DNA form, the CDR3 reads TGTGCCAGCAGCGCTGGTTCGGTTAGCGGGAGGGTTAGGAATGAGCAGTTCTTC. This encodes CASSAGSVSGRVRNEQFF.

The chain combines TRBV9 with TRBJ2-1; TRBD2 agrees at 9 bases. The V gene's germline CDR1 is SGDLS and CDR2 YYNGEE. V was pared by 0 bases and J by 6 bases, with 16 bases of the junction left unmatched. The CDR3 length is 19 residues. CDR3 amino acids: CASSVARTLSGRPLNEQFF. CDR3 bases: TGTGCCAGCAGCGTAGCTCGTACTCTTAGCGGGAGACCCCTCAATGAGCAGTTCTTC.

DNA of the CDR3: TGTGCCATCAACCCGGGACAGCAAAATACAGATACGCAGTATTTT. It encodes CAINPGQQNTDTQYF. The chain links TRBV10-3 to TRBJ2-3, with 7 bases identical to TRBD1. There are 15 residues in the CDR3. Germline assignment: CDR1 ENHRY and CDR2 SYGVKD. V was clipped by 7 bases and J by 3 bases; unmatched bases: 10.

This chain connects TRBV13 to TRBJ1-6; D might be TRBD1 (5 bases). The ends were cut back, 3 bases at V and 8 bases at J, with 23 bases in the middle. The V gene's germline CDR1 is PRHDT and CDR2 FYEKMQ (reference sequence). The CDR3 runs 18 residues. The CDR3 is CASSFVGGITIGDSPLHF. CDR3 nucleotide sequence: TGTGCCAGCAGCTTTGTCGGGGGTATAACAATCGGGGATTCACCCCTCCACTTT.

This rearrangement joins TRBV5-4 to TRBJ2-7, with TRBD1 identical over 11 bases. CDR3 length: 15 residues. J lost 7 bases, V lost 1 base, and 7 bases had no gene match. The germline V gene encodes CDR1 SGHNT and CDR2 YYREEE (reference sequence). The CDR3 here is CASSLPGQGEHEQYF. The CDR3 DNA reads TGTGCCAGCAGCTTGCCGGGACAGGGGGAACATGAGCAGTACTTC.

The J gene is TRBJ2-2, the V gene TRBV19; 10 bases agree with TRBD1. V lost 3 bases and J lost 0; bases outside the gene matches: 7. Germline values: CDR1 LNHDA, CDR2 SQIVND (reference sequence). This CDR3 is 18 amino acids long. The CDR3 DNA reads TGTGCCAGTAGTATCGGGACAGGGGTCTTCACGAACACCGGGGAGCTGTTTTTT. It yields the protein CASSIGTGVFTNTGELFF.

J is TRBJ1-1 and V is TRBV7-2; tentatively, D is TRBD1 (6 bases). Trimming removed 5 bases from V and 4 bases from J, with 14 bases in between. Germline V gene data show CDR1 as SGHTA and CDR2 as FQGNSA. The CDR3 runs 14 residues. The CDR3 DNA sequence: TGTGCCAGCAGCCAAGCAGGGGTTCGCACTGAAGCTTTCTTT. Its translation: CASSQAGVRTEAFF.

The chain uses TRBV27 and TRBJ2-7; a possible D gene is TRBD2 (5 bases). This CDR3 has 15 amino acids. From germline, CDR1 is MNHEY and CDR2 SMNVEV (reference sequence). Trimming pared 0 bases from V and 3 bases from J, leaving 12 bases between. The CDR3 region has the DNA TGTGCCAGCAGTTTATCTGCGGGCCAGATCTACGAGCAGTACTTC. Translated: CASSLSAGQIYEQYF.

V is TRBV19 and J is TRBJ1-2; TRBD1 might be the D (5 bases). The CDR3 is 15 amino acids. The V gene lost 3 bases and the J gene lost 8 bases, with 19 bases spanning the gap. The germline V gene has CDR1 LNHDA and CDR2 SQIVND (reference sequence). This chain's CDR3 is CASSISGTDGGGYTF. CDR3 DNA sequence: TGTGCCAGTAGTATTTCTGGGACGGACGGAGGGGGCTACACCTTC.

This chain connects TRBV7-9 to TRBJ2-7; TRBD2 agrees at 8 bases. With V trimmed by 11 bases and J by 4 bases, 10 bases remained unmatched. CDR3 length: 13 residues. Germline V lookup: CDR1 SEHNR, CDR2 FQNEAQ (reference sequence). The chain's CDR3 is CAVLREDSYEQYF. The CDR3 bases are TGTGCCGTTCTGCGGGAGGACTCTTACGAGCAGTACTTC.

The chain carries TRBV10-3 and TRBJ2-5; 11 bases map to TRBD2. Judging by the DNA end, TRBJ2-7 fits better; the J call may be wrong. Germline V gene data show CDR1 as ENHRY and CDR2 as SYGVKD. The CDR3 covers 15 residues. CDR3 sequence reads: CAISDLAGGSDEQYF. CDR3 in DNA: TGTGCCATCAGTGATCTAGCGGGAGGAAGTGACGAGCAGTACTTC.

CDR3 amino acids: CASSVEGTRSTGELFF. The CDR3 region has the DNA TGTGCCAGCAGCGTAGAAGGGACTAGATCAACCGGGGAGCTGTTTTTT. The genes are TRBV9 and TRBJ2-2; TRBD2 matches at 8 bases. The V segment lost 0 bases and the J segment 5 bases; nucleotides outside the gene matches: 6. This CDR3 has 16 residues. CDR1 is SGDLS, CDR2 YYNGEE, per germline.

The chain is built from TRBV28 and TRBJ2-7, with D tentatively TRBD2 (5 bases). The V end lost 5 bases, the J end lost 5 bases, and 16 bases lay between the germline ends. Looked up from germline, CDR1 is MDHEN and CDR2 is SYDVKM. The CDR3 extends over 14 amino acids. The CDR3 loop is CASSIREKPHEQYF. CDR3 coding DNA: TGTGCCAGCAGTATCCGGGAAAAGCCCCACGAGCAGTACTTC.

The rearrangement uses TRBV30 and TRBJ2-1, with 13 bases lining up with TRBD2. The germline CDR1 and CDR2 sequences are GTSNPN and SVGIG (reference sequence). The length of the CDR3 is 16 residues. J gave up 7 bases and V 3 bases, and 9 bases lay outside the gene matches. CDR3 bases: TGTGCCTGGAGCGGGACTAGCGGGACAAAGATGAATGAGCAGTTCTTC. Its translation is CAWSGTSGTKMNEQFF.

This sequence joins TRBV4-1 and TRBJ1-2; D remains unclear. Germline CDR1 reads MGHRA; CDR2 reads YSYEKL. V lost 4 bases and J 2 bases, leaving 11 bases between the germline ends. This CDR3 region has 14 residues. The CDR3 DNA follows: TGCGCCAGCAGCCCCCGTGGAGCGAACTATGGCTACACCTTC. The encoded protein is CASSPRGANYGYTF.